There are a few counts of the clone carrying this T cell receptor (beta chain). Its antigen is unidentified. TCRdb analysed the reads with MiXCR anew, one entry per CDR3 protein. The sample carries fewer than 950,000 distinct CDR3 sequences, about 31% recorded once. This specimen comes from a study of T cell repertoires in cytomegalovirus infection. Study-wide background: Newly reported HLA-C-restricted and thoroughly characterized HLA-B-restricted CMV epitopes were employed. CMV infection and matching HLA type were both indicated by public TCR beta signatures.

V gave up 0 bases and J gave up 6 bases; unmatched junction bases: 11. The CDR3 length is 18 residues. Germline V gene lookup returns CDR1 SGDLS and CDR2 YYNGEE. The study's findings and limits: The ex vivo response showed dominance by HLA-C-restricted CMV-specific TCR beta clonotypes.

Material: cultured CD8+ T cells from PBMCs, obtained from culture after CMV antigen stimulation. This receptor was taken from a human donor in good health (CMV status not recorded). Some clones in this sample may be carry-over from other donors' samples. The chain is built from TRBV9 and TRBJ1-6; 8 bases agree with TRBD1. CDR3 DNA: TGTGCCAGCAGCGTAGGACCGGGACAGGAGGCCGTTAATTCACCCCTCCACTTT. Amino acids: CASSVGPGQEAVNSPLHF. Drawing the rest from reference TRBV9 and TRBJ1-6, the complete variable domain is DSGVTQTPKHLITATGQRVTLRCSPRSGDLSVYWYQQSLDQGLQFLIQYYNGEERAKGNILERFSAQQFPDLHSELNLSSLELGDSALYFCASSVGPGQEAVNSPLHFGNGTRLTVT.